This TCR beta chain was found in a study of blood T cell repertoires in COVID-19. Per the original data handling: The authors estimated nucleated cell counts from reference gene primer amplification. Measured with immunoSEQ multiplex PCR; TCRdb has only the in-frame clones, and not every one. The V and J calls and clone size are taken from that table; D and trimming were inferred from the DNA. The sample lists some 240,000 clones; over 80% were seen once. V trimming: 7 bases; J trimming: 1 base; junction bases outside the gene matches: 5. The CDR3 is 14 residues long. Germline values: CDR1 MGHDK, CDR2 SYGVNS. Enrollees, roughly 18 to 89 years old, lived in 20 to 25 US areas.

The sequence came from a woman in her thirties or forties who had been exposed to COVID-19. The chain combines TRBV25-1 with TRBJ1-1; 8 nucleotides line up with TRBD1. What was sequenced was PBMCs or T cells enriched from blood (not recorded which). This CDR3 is CASNSQGANTEAFF. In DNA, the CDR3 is TGTGCCAGCAACTCGCAGGGGGCGAACACTGAAGCTTTCTTT. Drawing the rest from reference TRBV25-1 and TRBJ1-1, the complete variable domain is EADIYQTPRYLVIGTGKKITLECSQTMGHDKMYWYQQDPGMELHLIHYSYGVNSTEKGDLSSESTVSRIRTEHFPLTLESARPSHTSQYLCASNSQGANTEAFFGQGTRLTVV.